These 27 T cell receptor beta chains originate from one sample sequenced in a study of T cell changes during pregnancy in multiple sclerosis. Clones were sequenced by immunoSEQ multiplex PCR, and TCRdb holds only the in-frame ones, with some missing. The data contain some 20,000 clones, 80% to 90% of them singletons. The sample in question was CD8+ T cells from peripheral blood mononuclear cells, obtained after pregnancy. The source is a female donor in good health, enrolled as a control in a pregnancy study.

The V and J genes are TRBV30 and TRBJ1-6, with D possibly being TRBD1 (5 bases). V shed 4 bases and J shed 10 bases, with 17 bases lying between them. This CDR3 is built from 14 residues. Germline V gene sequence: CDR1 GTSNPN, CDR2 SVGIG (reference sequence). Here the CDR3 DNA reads TGTGCCTGGACCCCCCACGGAGGGGTCTCACCCCTCCACTTT. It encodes CAWTPHGGVSPLHF. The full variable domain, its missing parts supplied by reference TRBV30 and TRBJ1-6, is SQTIHQWPATLVQPVGSPLSLECTVEGTSNPNLYWYRQAAGRGLQLLFYSVGIGQISSEVPQNLSASRPQDRQFILSSKKLLLSDSGFYLCAWTPHGGVSPLHFGNGTRLTVT.

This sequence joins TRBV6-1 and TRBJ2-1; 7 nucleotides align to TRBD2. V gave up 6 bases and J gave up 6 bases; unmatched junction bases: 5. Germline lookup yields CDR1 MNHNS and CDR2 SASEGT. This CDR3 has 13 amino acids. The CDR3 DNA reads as TGTGCCAGCAGCGCCTGGACTAGCAATGAGCAGTTCTTC. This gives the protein CASSAWTSNEQFF.

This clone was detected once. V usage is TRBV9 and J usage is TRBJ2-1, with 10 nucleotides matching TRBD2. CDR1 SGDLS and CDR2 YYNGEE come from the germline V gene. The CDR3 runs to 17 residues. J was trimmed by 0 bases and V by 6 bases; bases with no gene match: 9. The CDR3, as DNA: TGTGCCAGCACGAGCGGGGGGGGAATAAGCTCCTACAATGAGCAGTTCTTC. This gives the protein CASTSGGGISSYNEQFF.

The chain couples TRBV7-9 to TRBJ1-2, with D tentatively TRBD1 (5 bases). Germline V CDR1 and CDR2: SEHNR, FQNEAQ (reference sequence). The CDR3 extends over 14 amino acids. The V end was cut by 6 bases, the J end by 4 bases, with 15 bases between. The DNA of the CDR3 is TGTGCCAGCAGTGGGCCCTTAGACAGCTATGGCTACACCTTC. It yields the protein CASSGPLDSYGYTF.

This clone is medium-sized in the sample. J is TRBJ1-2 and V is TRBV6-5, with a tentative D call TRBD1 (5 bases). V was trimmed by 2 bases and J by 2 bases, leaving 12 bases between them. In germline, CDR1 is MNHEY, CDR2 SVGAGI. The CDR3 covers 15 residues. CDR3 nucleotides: TGTGCCAGCAGTTACCGCGGGGCGATGAACTATGGCTACACCTTC. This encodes CASSYRGAMNYGYTF.

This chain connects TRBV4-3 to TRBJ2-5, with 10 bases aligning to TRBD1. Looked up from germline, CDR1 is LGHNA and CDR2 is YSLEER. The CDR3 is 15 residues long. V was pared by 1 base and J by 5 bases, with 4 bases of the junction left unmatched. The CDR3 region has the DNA TGCGCCAGCAGCCAAGGACAGGGGGCAGTTGAGACCCAGTACTTC. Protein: CASSQGQGAVETQYF.

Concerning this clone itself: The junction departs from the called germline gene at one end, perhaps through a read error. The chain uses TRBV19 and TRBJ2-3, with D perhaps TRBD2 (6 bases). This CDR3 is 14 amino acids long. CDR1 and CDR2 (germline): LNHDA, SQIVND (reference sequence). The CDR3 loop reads CASSLETSPDTQYF. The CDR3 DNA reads TGTGCCAGTAGTCTAGAGACTAGTCCAGATACGCAGTATTTT.

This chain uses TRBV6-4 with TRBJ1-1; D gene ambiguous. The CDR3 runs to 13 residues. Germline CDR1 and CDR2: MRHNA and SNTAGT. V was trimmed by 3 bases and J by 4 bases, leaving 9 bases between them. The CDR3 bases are TGTGCCAGCAGTGAAGGGAGGTTCACTGAAGCTTTCTTT. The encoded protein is CASSEGRFTEAFF.

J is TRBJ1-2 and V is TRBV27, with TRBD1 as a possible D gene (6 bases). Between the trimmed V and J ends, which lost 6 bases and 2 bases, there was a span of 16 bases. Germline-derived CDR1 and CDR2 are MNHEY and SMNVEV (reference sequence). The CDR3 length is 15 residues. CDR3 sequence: CASSPTLTGNYGYTF. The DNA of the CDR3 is TGTGCCAGCAGCCCCACCCTCACAGGGAACTATGGCTACACCTTC.

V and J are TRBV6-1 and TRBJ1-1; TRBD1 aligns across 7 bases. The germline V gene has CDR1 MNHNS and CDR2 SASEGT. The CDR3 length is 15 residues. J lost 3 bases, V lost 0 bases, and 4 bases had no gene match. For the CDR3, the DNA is TGTGCCAGCAGTGAAGCTAGGACAGGTTACACTGAAGCTTTCTTT. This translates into CASSEARTGYTEAFF.

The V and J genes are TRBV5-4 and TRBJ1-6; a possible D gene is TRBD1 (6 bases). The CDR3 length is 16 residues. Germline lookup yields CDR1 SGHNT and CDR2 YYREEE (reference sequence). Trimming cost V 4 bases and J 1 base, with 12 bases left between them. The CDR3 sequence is CASSPGVESYNSPLHF. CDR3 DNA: TGTGCCAGCAGCCCAGGGGTAGAATCCTATAATTCACCCCTCCACTTT.

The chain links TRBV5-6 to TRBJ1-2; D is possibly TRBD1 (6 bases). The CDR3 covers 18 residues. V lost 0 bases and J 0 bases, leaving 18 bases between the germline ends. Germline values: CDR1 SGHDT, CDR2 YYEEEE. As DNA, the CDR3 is TGTGCCAGCAGCTTGGCCCTTACAGGGAGTTCCCCTAACTATGGCTACACCTTC. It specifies CASSLALTGSSPNYGYTF.

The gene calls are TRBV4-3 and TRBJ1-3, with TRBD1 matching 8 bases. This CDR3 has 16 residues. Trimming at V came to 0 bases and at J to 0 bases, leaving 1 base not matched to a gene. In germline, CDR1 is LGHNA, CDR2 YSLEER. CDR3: CASSQDGTGSGNTIYF. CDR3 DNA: TGCGCCAGCAGCCAAGATGGGACAGGCTCTGGAAACACCATATATTTT.

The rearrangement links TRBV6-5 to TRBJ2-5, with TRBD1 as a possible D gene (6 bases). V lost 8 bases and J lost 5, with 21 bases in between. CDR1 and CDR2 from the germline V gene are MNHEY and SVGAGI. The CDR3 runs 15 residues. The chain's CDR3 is CASDPTGMDSETQYF. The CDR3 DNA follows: TGTGCCAGCGACCCAACAGGGATGGATTCCGAGACCCAGTACTTC.

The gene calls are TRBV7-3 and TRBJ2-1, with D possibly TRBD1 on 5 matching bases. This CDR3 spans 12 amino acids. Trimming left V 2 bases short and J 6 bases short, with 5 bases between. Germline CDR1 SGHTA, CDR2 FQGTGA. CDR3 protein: CASSLQGNEQFF. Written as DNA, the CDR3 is TGTGCCAGCAGCTTACAGGGCAATGAGCAGTTCTTC.

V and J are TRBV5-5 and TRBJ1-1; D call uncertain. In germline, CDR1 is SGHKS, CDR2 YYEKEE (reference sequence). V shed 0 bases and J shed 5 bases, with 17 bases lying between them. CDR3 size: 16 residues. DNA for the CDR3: TGTGCCAGCAGCTTGGATGGTTTAGGTGACGGGACTGAAGCTTTCTTT. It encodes CASSLDGLGDGTEAFF.

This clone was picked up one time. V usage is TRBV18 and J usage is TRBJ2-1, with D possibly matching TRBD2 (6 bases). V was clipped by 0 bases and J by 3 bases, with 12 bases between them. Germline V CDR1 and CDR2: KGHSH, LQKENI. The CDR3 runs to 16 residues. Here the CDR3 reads CASSPPGGGRYNEQFF. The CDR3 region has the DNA TGTGCCAGCTCACCACCAGGCGGAGGGCGCTACAATGAGCAGTTCTTC.

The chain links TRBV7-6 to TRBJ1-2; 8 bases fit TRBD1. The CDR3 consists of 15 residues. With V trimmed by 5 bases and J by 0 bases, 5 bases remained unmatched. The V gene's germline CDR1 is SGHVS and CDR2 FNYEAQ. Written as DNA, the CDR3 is TGTGCCAGCAGCAGAGGACAGGGACCTAACTATGGCTACACCTTC. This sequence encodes CASSRGQGPNYGYTF. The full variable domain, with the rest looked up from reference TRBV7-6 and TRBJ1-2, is GAGVSQSPRYKVTKRGQDVALRCDPISGHVSLYWYRQALGQGPEFLTYFNYEAQQDKSGLPNDRFSAERPEGSISTLTIQRTEQRDSAMYRCASSRGQGPNYGYTFGSGTRLTVV.

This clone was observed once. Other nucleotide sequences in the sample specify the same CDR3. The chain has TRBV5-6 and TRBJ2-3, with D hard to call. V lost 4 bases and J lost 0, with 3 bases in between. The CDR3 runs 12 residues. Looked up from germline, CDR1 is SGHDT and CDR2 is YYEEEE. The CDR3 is CASSLSTDTQYF. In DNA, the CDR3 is TGTGCCAGCAGCCTAAGCACAGATACGCAGTATTTT.

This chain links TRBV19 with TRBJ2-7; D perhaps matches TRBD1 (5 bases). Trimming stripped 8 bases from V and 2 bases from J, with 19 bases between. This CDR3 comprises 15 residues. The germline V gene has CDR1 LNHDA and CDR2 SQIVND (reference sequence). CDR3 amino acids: CASHTQARMPYEQYF. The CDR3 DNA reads TGTGCCAGTCATACACAGGCGAGAATGCCCTACGAGCAGTACTTC.

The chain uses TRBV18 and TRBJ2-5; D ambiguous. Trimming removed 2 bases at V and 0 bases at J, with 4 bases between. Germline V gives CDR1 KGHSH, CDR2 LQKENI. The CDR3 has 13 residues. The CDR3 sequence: CASSPEYQETQYF. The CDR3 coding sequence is TGTGCCAGCTCACCAGAGTACCAAGAGACCCAGTACTTC.

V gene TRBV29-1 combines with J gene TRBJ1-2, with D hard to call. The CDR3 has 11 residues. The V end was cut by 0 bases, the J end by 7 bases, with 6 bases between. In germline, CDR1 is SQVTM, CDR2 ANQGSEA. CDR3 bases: TGCAGCGTTGAAGATTCTCGTGGCTACACCTTC. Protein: CSVEDSRGYTF.

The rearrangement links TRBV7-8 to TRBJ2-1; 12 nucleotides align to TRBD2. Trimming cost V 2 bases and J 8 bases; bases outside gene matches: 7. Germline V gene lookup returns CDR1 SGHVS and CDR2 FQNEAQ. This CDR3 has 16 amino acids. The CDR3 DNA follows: TGTGCCAGCAGCTTAATGACTAGCGGGGGAGTGGATGAGCAGTTCTTC. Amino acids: CASSLMTSGGVDEQFF.

The chain's CDR3 is CASSSDRGRETQYF. The DNA of the CDR3 is TGTGCCAGCAGCTCGGACAGGGGGCGGGAGACCCAGTACTTC. The chain employs TRBV7-2 and TRBJ2-5; the match to TRBD1 covers 11 bases. The CDR3 spans 14 residues. V shed 4 bases and J 5 bases; nucleotides not matched to a gene: 3. Germline CDR1 reads SGHTA; CDR2 reads FQGNSA. Full variable domain (missing parts from reference TRBV7-2 and TRBJ2-5): GAGVSQSPSNKVTEKGKDVELRCDPISGHTALYWYRQSLGQGLEFLIYFQGNSAPDKSGLPSDRFSAERTGGSVSTLTIQRTQQEDSAVYLCASSSDRGRETQYFGPGTRLLVL.

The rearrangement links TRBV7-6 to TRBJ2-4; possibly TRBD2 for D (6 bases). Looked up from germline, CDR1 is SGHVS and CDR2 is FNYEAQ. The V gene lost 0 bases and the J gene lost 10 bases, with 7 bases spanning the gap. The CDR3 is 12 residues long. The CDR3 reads CASSLASGIQYF. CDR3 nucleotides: TGTGCCAGCAGCTTAGCGAGCGGGATTCAGTACTTC.

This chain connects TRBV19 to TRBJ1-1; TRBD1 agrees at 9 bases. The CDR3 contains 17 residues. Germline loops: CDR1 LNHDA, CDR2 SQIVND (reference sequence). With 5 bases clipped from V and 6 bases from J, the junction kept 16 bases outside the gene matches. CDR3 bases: TGTGCCAGTAGTCCGCGGCCGGGACAGGGTGAGGGTCCTGAAGCTTTCTTT. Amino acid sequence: CASSPRPGQGEGPEAFF.

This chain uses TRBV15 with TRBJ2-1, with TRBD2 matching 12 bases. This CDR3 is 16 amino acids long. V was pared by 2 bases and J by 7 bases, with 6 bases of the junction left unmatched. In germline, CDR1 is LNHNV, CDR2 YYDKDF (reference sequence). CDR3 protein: CATSRTTSGGVNEQFF. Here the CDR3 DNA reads TGTGCCACCAGCAGAACGACTAGCGGGGGTGTGAATGAGCAGTTCTTC.